Below are 6 T cell receptor beta chains sequenced from a single sample in a study of human T cells and chemical hapten exposure. Each CDR3 protein gets one entry after TCRdb re-called the RACE reads with MiXCR. The sample includes approximately 340,000 distinct CDR3 sequences, about 7% of them seen just once. Time point here: patch test 1, 2 weeks after DPC sensitization. Described treatment: therapeutic diphenylcyclopropenone sensitization with weekly scalp DPC. Sequencing used whole blood, obtained in connection with sensitization to the hapten diphenylcyclopropenone (DPC). The source is a woman aged 18 to 35 with alopecia areata. Some clones in this sample may be carry-over from other donors' samples.

The J gene is TRBJ1-2, the V gene TRBV12-3 or TRBV12-4, with D possibly being TRBD1 (6 bases). Trimming cost V 5 bases and J 6 bases, with 16 bases left between them. The CDR3 covers 14 residues. CDR3: CASSTRAGGHGYTF. The CDR3 DNA follows: TGTGCCAGCAGTACCAGAGCGGGGGGGCATGGCTACACCTTC.

The V gene is TRBV4-3, the J gene TRBJ1-2; 8 positions agree with TRBD1. Per germline, CDR1 LGHNA and CDR2 YSLEER. V dropped 5 bases and J dropped 3; count of bases not matched to a gene: 8. The CDR3 has 15 residues. CDR3 DNA: TGCGCCAGCAGCTATCGGACAGGGACGGACTATGGCTACACCTTC. The encoded protein is CASSYRTGTDYGYTF.

The rearrangement joins TRBV13 to TRBJ1-1, with TRBD1 as a possible D gene (6 bases). V dropped 4 bases and J dropped 11 bases, with 11 bases sitting between them. CDR3 size: 11 residues. In germline, CDR1 is PRHDT, CDR2 FYEKMQ (reference sequence). This CDR3 is CASSSGQKAFF. The CDR3 bases are TGTGCCAGCAGCTCAGGACAGAAGGCTTTCTTT. Filled out from reference TRBV13 and TRBJ1-1, the complete variable domain reads AAGVIQSPRHLIKEKRETATLKCYPIPRHDTVYWYQQGPGQDPQFLISFYEKMQSDKGSIPDRFSAQQFSDYHSELNMSSLELGDSALYFCASSSGQKAFFGQGTRLTVV.

The V gene is TRBV7-2, the J gene TRBJ2-3; D perhaps matches TRBD2 (5 bases). V lost 2 bases to trimming and J lost 3 bases, with 9 bases between them. Germline CDR1 and CDR2: SGHTA and FQGNSA. The CDR3 covers 14 residues. This CDR3 is CASSLSAVTDTQYF. The DNA for the CDR3 is TGTGCCAGCAGCTTATCAGCGGTAACAGATACGCAGTATTTT. The full variable domain, rest sourced from reference TRBV7-2 and TRBJ2-3, is GAGVSQSPSNKVTEKGKDVELRCDPISGHTALYWYRQSLGQGLEFLIYFQGNSAPDKSGLPSDRFSAERTGGSVSTLTIQRTQQEDSAVYLCASSLSAVTDTQYFGPGTRLTVL.

This clonotype was found a few times. V usage is TRBV7-9 and J usage is TRBJ1-1; D ambiguous. The V and J ends lost 3 bases and 10 bases respectively, with 12 bases between them. The germline CDR1 and CDR2 sequences are SEHNR and FQNEAQ (reference sequence). The CDR3 extends over 12 amino acids. The CDR3 coding sequence is TGTGCCAGCAGCTTCCCTGCCGGACGAGCTTTCTTT. Encoded protein: CASSFPAGRAFF.

V and J are TRBV10-3 and TRBJ1-5; tentative D call: TRBD1 (5 bases). Germline CDR1 ENHRY, CDR2 SYGVKD. The CDR3 length is 15 residues. Trimming shortened V by 3 bases and J by 3 bases, and 12 bases separated the two germline ends. CDR3: CAISESDTLNQPQHF. CDR3 nucleotides: TGTGCCATCAGTGAATCGGACACTCTCAATCAGCCCCAGCATTTT.